Listed here are 6 T cell receptor beta chains from one sample, sequenced in a study of T cell repertoires in cytomegalovirus infection. The antigens these receptors bind are not known. Using its own MiXCR run on the reads, TCRdb lists one record per CDR3 protein. In the table there are hundreds of thousands of distinct CDR3 sequences, around 29% of which are singletons. The source material was cultured CD8+ T cells from PBMCs, sampled from culture after CMV antigen stimulation. These receptors came from a human donor in good health (CMV status not recorded). Some clones in this sample may be carry-over from other donors' samples.

The rearrangement uses TRBV6-8 and TRBJ1-1, with D perhaps matching TRBD1 (6 bases). Trimming took 11 bases from V and 5 from J, leaving 12 bases between them. CDR1 is MNHGY, CDR2 SAAAGT, per germline. The CDR3 has 11 amino acids. CDR3 sequence (DNA): TGTGCCGAGGGGGAAAGGACTGAAGCTTTCTTT. Translation gives CAEGERTEAFF.

The rearrangement uses TRBV7-8 and TRBJ1-6; D is possibly TRBD1 (5 bases). Germline loops: CDR1 SGHVS, CDR2 FQNEAQ. Trimming shortened V by 7 bases and J by 7 bases, and 14 bases separated the two germline ends. This CDR3 comprises 14 residues. The CDR3 region is CASNPTAQNSPLHF. CDR3 coding DNA: TGTGCCAGCAACCCGACAGCTCAAAATTCACCCCTCCACTTT.

This clonotype has just a few counts. The chain links TRBV11-3 to TRBJ2-1; TRBD2 might be the D (6 bases). CDR3 length equals 13 residues. Germline V gene lookup returns CDR1 SGHNT and CDR2 YENEEA. V gave up 5 bases and J gave up 9 bases, with 14 bases separating them. Here the CDR3 DNA reads TGTGCCAGCAGCACACTAGCTGTCGGTGAGCAGTTCTTC. Protein: CASSTLAVGEQFF.

This sequence joins TRBV5-4 and TRBJ2-7; D is undetermined. There are 13 residues in the CDR3. Looked up from germline, CDR1 is SGHNT and CDR2 is YYREEE (reference sequence). V lost 1 base and J 3 bases, leaving 8 bases between the germline ends. DNA of the CDR3: TGTGCCAGCAGCTTGTTTAATGGCTACGAGCAGTACGTC. Translated: CASSLFNGYEQYV.

The rearrangement links TRBV15 to TRBJ1-2; no clear D gene. The CDR3 has 16 residues. V lost 0 bases and J 4 bases, leaving 15 bases between the germline ends. CDR1 is LNHNV and CDR2 is YYDKDF in the germline V gene (reference sequence). CDR3 amino acids: CATSRDLGGPSYGYTF. CDR3 nucleotide sequence: TGTGCCACCAGCAGAGATCTCGGCGGCCCTAGCTATGGCTACACCTTC.

The chain has TRBV4-3 and TRBJ1-3; D is perhaps TRBD1 (5 bases). The CDR3 consists of 15 residues. V was pared by 0 bases and J by 8 bases, with 14 bases between. Germline assignment: CDR1 LGHNA and CDR2 YSLEER. The CDR3 bases are TGCGCCAGCAGCCAAGATCGCGGGGGTAGACACACCATATATTTT. It yields the protein CASSQDRGGRHTIYF.